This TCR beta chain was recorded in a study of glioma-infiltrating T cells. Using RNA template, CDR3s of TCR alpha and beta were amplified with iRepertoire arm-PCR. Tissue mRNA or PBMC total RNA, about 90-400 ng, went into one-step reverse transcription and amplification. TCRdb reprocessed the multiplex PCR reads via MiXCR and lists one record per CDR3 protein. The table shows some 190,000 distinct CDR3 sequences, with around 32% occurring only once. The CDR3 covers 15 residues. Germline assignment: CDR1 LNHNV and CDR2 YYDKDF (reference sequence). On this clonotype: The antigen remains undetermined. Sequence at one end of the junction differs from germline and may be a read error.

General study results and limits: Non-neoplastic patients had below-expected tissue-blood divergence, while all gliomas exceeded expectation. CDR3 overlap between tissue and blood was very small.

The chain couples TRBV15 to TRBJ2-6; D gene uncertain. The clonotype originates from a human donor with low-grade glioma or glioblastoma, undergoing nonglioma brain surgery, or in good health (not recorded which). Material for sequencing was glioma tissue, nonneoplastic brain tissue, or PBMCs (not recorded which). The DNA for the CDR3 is TGTGCCGCCAGAAGAGACCACTCTGGGGCCAACGTCCTGACTTTC. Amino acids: CAARRDHSGANVLTF.